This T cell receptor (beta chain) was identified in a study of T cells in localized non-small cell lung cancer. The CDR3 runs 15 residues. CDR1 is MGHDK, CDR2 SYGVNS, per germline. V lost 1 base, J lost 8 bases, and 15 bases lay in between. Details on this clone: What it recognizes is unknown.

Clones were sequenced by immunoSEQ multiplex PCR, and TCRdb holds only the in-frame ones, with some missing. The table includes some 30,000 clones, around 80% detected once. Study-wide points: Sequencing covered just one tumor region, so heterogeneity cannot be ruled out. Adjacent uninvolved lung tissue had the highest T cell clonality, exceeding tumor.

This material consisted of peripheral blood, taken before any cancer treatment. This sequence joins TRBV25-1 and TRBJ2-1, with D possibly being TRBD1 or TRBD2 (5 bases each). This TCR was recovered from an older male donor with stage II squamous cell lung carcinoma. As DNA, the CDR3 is TGTGCCAGCAGTGAATTGGCATGGGACGCGGATGAGCAGTTCTTC. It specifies CASSELAWDADEQFF.